This T cell receptor (beta chain) was sequenced for a study of blood T cell repertoires in COVID-19. The wider study: The analysed material was cDNA or gDNA that came from T cells, B-cell-depleted T cells, or PBMCs.

Authors' methods: Estimation of nucleated cell counts relied on the amplification of reference gene primers. Libraries were prepared by immunoSEQ multiplex PCR; TCRdb keeps only in-frame clonotypes and omits some of them. Clone size and V and J calls were adopted from that table, with D and trimming inferred from the DNA. Of 250,000 to 300,000 clones listed, under 90% are singletons. CDR1 and CDR2 from the germline V gene are LNHDA and SQIVND (reference sequence). The CDR3 contains 15 residues. Trimming took 6 bases from V and 2 from J; bases not matched to a gene: 7. The sequenced material came from PBMCs or T cells enriched from blood (not recorded which). The V gene is TRBV19, the J gene TRBJ1-5; 7 nucleotides match TRBD1. The sequence came from a woman in her sixties or seventies who had recovered from COVID-19. CDR3 DNA: TGTGCCAGTAGCTCTGGACAGGACCGCAATCAGCCCCAGCATTTT. Its protein is CASSSGQDRNQPQHF.